Shown below are 9 T cell receptor beta chains from a single sample sequenced in a study of immune heterogeneity within non-small cell lung tumors. The TCR beta CDR3 region was amplified by multiplex PCR employing 32 V and 13 J primers. TCRdb re-called the multiplex PCR reads with MiXCR, one entry per CDR3 protein. The table shows over 30,000 distinct CDR3 sequences, with about 29% occurring only once. For each sample, template was around 650 ng of bulk tumor genomic DNA. Several biopsies per primary tumor were taken during surgery, spaced as far apart as possible. Those enrolled were patients newly diagnosed with untreated non-small cell lung cancer and undergoing curative surgery. The sequencing input was lung tumor tissue. Source of these receptors: a man in his forties or fifties with non-small cell lung cancer.

The sample holds one count of this clonotype. This clone may be a read error of a much larger clone one base away. The CDR3 here is CASSFSGTSGSNFYNEQFF. In DNA, the CDR3 is TGTGCCAGCAGTTTCAGTGGGACTAGCGGGAGCAACTTCTACAATGAGCAGTTCTTC. The genes are TRBV27 and TRBJ2-1; 14 bases are shared with TRBD2. This CDR3 comprises 19 residues. Trimming cost V 3 bases and J 3 bases; bases outside gene matches: 10. Germline V gene lookup returns CDR1 MNHEY and CDR2 SMNVEV (reference sequence).

The table lists this clonotype with many counts. The DNA for the CDR3 is TGTGCCAGCAGCTCGCGGGGGACTAGCGTAGCCTACGAGCAGTACTTC. Amino acid sequence: CASSSRGTSVAYEQYF. The gene calls are TRBV11-3 and TRBJ2-7; 10 bases match TRBD2. Germline V CDR1 and CDR2: SGHNT, YENEEA. V dropped 4 bases and J dropped 2; count of bases not matched to a gene: 8. The CDR3 spans 16 residues.

This clonotype was counted a single time. The chain uses TRBV19 and TRBJ2-7; tentatively, D is TRBD2 (5 bases). In germline, CDR1 is LNHDA, CDR2 SQIVND (reference sequence). The CDR3 consists of 15 residues. Trimming removed 3 bases from V and 2 bases from J, with 14 bases in between. The CDR3 loop is CASSMRGPSTYEQYF. CDR3 nucleotides: TGTGCCAGTAGTATGCGAGGGCCCTCGACCTACGAGCAGTACTTC.

Ten or more counts support this clonotype. This chain joins TRBV28 and TRBJ1-6; maybe TRBD1 (5 bases). Trimming removed 3 bases from V and 5 bases from J, with 14 bases in between. The CDR3 extends over 16 amino acids. Germline V gene data show CDR1 as MDHEN and CDR2 as SYDVKM. CDR3 sequence: CASSFVTGGHNSPLHF. The CDR3 region has the DNA TGTGCCAGCAGTTTCGTAACAGGAGGACATAATTCACCCCTCCACTTT.

For this clonotype: A much larger clone lies one base from this, so it may be a read error. This chain joins TRBV27 and TRBJ2-7; TRBD1 agrees at 9 bases. Germline-derived CDR1 and CDR2 are MNHEY and SMNVEV (reference sequence). The CDR3 is made up of 14 amino acids. For the CDR3, the DNA is TGTGCCAGAAGTTTAGGGACAGGGTTCAACGAGCAGTACTTC. Its protein product is CARSLGTGFNEQYF.

This clonotype was observed at least ten times. The chain has TRBV6-1 and TRBJ1-3; 7 bases are shared with TRBD1. J lost 0 bases, V lost 5 bases, and 7 bases had no gene match. CDR3 size: 16 residues. Germline V CDR1 and CDR2: MNHNS, SASEGT. CDR3 sequence (DNA): TGTGCCAGCAGTTCGGCCCAGGGGGGCTCTGGAAACACCATATATTTT. This sequence encodes CASSSAQGGSGNTIYF.

This clonotype was counted at least ten times. The genes are TRBV10-3 and TRBJ2-7, with D possibly TRBD2 on 6 matching bases. The CDR3 extends over 13 amino acids. Germline lookup yields CDR1 ENHRY and CDR2 SYGVKD. V shed 7 bases and J shed 3 bases, with 13 bases lying between them. CDR3 in amino acids: CAITQGGNYEQYF. The CDR3 DNA reads TGTGCCATCACCCAGGGAGGAAACTACGAGCAGTACTTC.

In its sample, this clonotype was seen many times. V usage is TRBV11-3 and J usage is TRBJ1-2; D may be TRBD1 (6 bases). The CDR3 has 15 amino acids. Deletions cut 0 bases from V and 2 bases from J, with 10 bases between. Looked up from germline, CDR1 is SGHNT and CDR2 is YENEEA. CDR3 in DNA: TGTGCCAGCAGCTTAGATGGGGGCGTAAACTATGGCTACACCTTC. Translation: CASSLDGGVNYGYTF.

The chain joins TRBV9 to TRBJ2-3; the D gene could be TRBD1 or TRBD2 (5 bases each). The CDR3 consists of 15 residues. The V end lost 8 bases, the J end lost 3 bases, and 19 bases lay between the germline ends. Germline CDR1 is SGDLS and CDR2 is YYNGEE. The chain's CDR3 is CASTRGGGRTDTQYF. The CDR3 coding sequence is TGTGCCAGTACCCGGGGTGGGGGTCGGACAGATACGCAGTATTTT.